These 26 T cell receptor beta chains came from one sample sequenced in a study of T cell changes during pregnancy in multiple sclerosis. Profiling relied on immunoSEQ multiplex PCR, and the TCRdb table lists in-frame clones only, not all of them. The table has tens of thousands of clones, about 89% seen once. Sequences were derived from peripheral blood, sampled in the second trimester of pregnancy. The receptors originated from a female donor with multiple sclerosis, enrolled in a pregnancy study.

The chain links TRBV4-3 to TRBJ2-3; tentatively, D is TRBD1 (6 bases). The CDR3 loop spans 16 amino acids. Looked up from germline, CDR1 is LGHNA and CDR2 is YSLEER. Between the trimmed V and J ends, which lost 3 bases and 4 bases, there was a span of 17 bases. CDR3 sequence reads: CASSHSGTLGADTQYF. CDR3 in DNA: TGCGCCAGCAGCCACTCCGGGACATTAGGTGCAGATACGCAGTATTTT.

By share of the sample, this clone is medium-sized. This chain links TRBV6-4 with TRBJ2-1; TRBD2 matches 16 bases. Trimming cost V 6 bases and J 8 bases; bases outside gene matches: 7. The germline V gene has CDR1 MRHNA and CDR2 SNTAGT. The CDR3 spans 16 residues. The CDR3 sequence: CASSPGTSGGADEQFF. The CDR3 DNA reads as TGTGCCAGCAGCCCCGGGACTAGCGGGGGGGCGGATGAGCAGTTCTTC.

The rearrangement links TRBV6-1 to TRBJ2-3, with D maybe TRBD1 (6 bases). Trimming removed 11 bases at V and 2 bases at J, with 11 bases between. CDR3 length equals 12 residues. Per the germline V gene, CDR1 is MNHNS and CDR2 is SASEGT. The CDR3 loop reads CALGAFTDTQYF. The CDR3 DNA is TGTGCCTTGGGGGCTTTCACAGATACGCAGTATTTT.

This chain links TRBV7-9 with TRBJ1-1; D gene uncertain. This CDR3 contains 15 residues. The V gene lost 3 bases and the J gene lost 0 bases, with 11 bases spanning the gap. Germline values: CDR1 SEHNR, CDR2 FQNEAQ (reference sequence). The CDR3, as DNA: TGTGCCAGCAGCTTTATTGGAGGGTTGAACACTGAAGCTTTCTTT. Protein sequence: CASSFIGGLNTEAFF.

In its sample, this clone was seen once. This chain uses TRBV6-6 with TRBJ1-1; the match to TRBD1 covers 8 bases. This CDR3 is built from 15 residues. V trimming: 2 bases; J trimming: 7 bases; junction bases outside the gene matches: 9. Germline V CDR1 and CDR2: MNHNY, SVGAGI (reference sequence). This chain's CDR3 is CASSYRAGGIGEAFF. As DNA, the CDR3 is TGTGCCAGCAGTTACCGGGCAGGGGGCATAGGTGAAGCTTTCTTT.

The chain is built from TRBV19 and TRBJ1-5; D not certain. In germline, CDR1 is LNHDA, CDR2 SQIVND (reference sequence). V lost 2 bases, J lost 7 bases, and 6 bases lay in between. There are 12 residues in the CDR3. The CDR3 loop is CASSIPKQPQHF. The CDR3 region has the DNA TGTGCCAGTAGTATACCCAAACAGCCCCAGCATTTT.

This clone was recorded once. The genes are TRBV7-2 and TRBJ2-7, with D perhaps TRBD1 (6 bases). CDR1 is SGHTA and CDR2 is FQGNSA in the germline V gene. The CDR3 extends over 15 amino acids. The V end was cut by 5 bases, the J end by 2 bases, with 16 bases between. The DNA of the CDR3 is TGTGCCAGCAGCGAGGCGACAGGTGGGGCCTACGAGCAGTACTTC. It specifies CASSEATGGAYEQYF.

The chain carries TRBV18 and TRBJ1-5, with 7 positions matching TRBD1. Germline values: CDR1 KGHSH, CDR2 LQKENI. This CDR3 has 16 residues. V gave up 2 bases and J gave up 3 bases; unmatched junction bases: 7. The CDR3 DNA reads TGTGCCAGCTCACCAAACGCCGGGACAGTCAATCAGCCCCAGCATTTT. Protein: CASSPNAGTVNQPQHF.

The V call is TRBV25-1, the J call TRBJ1-4; TRBD1 agrees at 7 bases. The CDR3 covers 15 residues. Germline CDR1 is MGHDK and CDR2 is SYGVNS. J was trimmed by 4 bases and V by 2 bases; bases with no gene match: 4. The CDR3 bases are TGTGCCAGCAGTGAAAATACAGGGGTTAATGAAAAACTGTTTTTT. Protein: CASSENTGVNEKLFF. The variable domain in full, with the rest retrieved from reference TRBV25-1 and TRBJ1-4, is EADIYQTPRYLVIGTGKKITLECSQTMGHDKMYWYQQDPGMELHLIHYSYGVNSTEKGDLSSESTVSRIRTEHFPLTLESARPSHTSQYLCASSENTGVNEKLFFGSGTQLSVL.

V gene TRBV27 combines with J gene TRBJ2-7; 10 bases map to TRBD1. V was pared by 7 bases and J by 0 bases, with 3 bases of the junction left unmatched. The CDR3 extends over 14 amino acids. CDR1 is MNHEY, CDR2 SMNVEV, per germline (reference sequence). CDR3 in amino acids: CASTWTGGSYEQYF. In DNA form, the CDR3 reads TGTGCCAGCACCTGGACAGGGGGCTCCTACGAGCAGTACTTC.

This clone was recorded once. Written as DNA, the CDR3 is TGCAGCGTTGAAACCGGGTACGAGCAGTACTTC. It translates to CSVETGYEQYF. This chain links TRBV29-1 with TRBJ2-7; no clear D. This CDR3 has 11 residues. Trimming shortened V by 2 bases and J by 4 bases, and 6 bases separated the two germline ends. From germline, CDR1 is SQVTM and CDR2 ANQGSEA.

This rearrangement joins TRBV7-2 to TRBJ1-2, with a weak D call TRBD1 (6 bases). The length of the CDR3 is 17 residues. Trimming took 0 bases from V and 6 from J, leaving 20 bases between them. Germline V gene lookup returns CDR1 SGHTA and CDR2 FQGNSA. CDR3 amino acids: CASSLAPGQGREDGYTF. CDR3 bases: TGTGCCAGCAGCTTAGCCCCAGGGCAGGGGAGAGAGGATGGCTACACCTTC.

The V call is TRBV5-1, the J call TRBJ2-3; 8 nucleotides match TRBD2. This CDR3 comprises 13 residues. J was trimmed by 3 bases and V by 7 bases; bases with no gene match: 4. The germline CDR1 and CDR2 sequences are SGHRS and YFSETQ. DNA of the CDR3: TGCGCCAGCTTCGGGGGGGAAACAGATACGCAGTATTTT. This translates into CASFGGETDTQYF.

The rearrangement links TRBV29-1 to TRBJ1-2; TRBD1 is a possible D gene (5 bases). The CDR3 totals 12 residues. The V gene lost 5 bases and the J gene lost 5 bases, with 12 bases spanning the gap. Germline loops: CDR1 SQVTM, CDR2 ANQGSEA. The CDR3 DNA is TGCAGCGTTCAGGCAGGGAGGTATGGCTACACCTTC. Its translation is CSVQAGRYGYTF.

This chain uses TRBV19 with TRBJ1-1; D is unresolved. V lost 2 bases to trimming and J lost 0 bases, with 7 bases between them. CDR3 length: 14 amino acids. In germline, CDR1 is LNHDA, CDR2 SQIVND (reference sequence). The CDR3 sequence: CASSIQNLNTEAFF. CDR3 nucleotide sequence: TGTGCCAGTAGTATACAGAACCTGAACACTGAAGCTTTCTTT.

In DNA form, the CDR3 reads TGTGCCAGTAGTATAGTGGGGGCGGACGGATCACCCCTCCACTTT. This translates into CASSIVGADGSPLHF. This chain uses TRBV19 with TRBJ1-6, with TRBD1 as a possible D gene (6 bases). This CDR3 region has 15 residues. The V gene lost 1 base and the J gene lost 10 bases, with 14 bases spanning the gap. Germline CDR1 LNHDA, CDR2 SQIVND (reference sequence).

The sample holds one count of this clone. V gene TRBV5-1 combines with J gene TRBJ1-1, with D uncertain. The germline V and J ends were trimmed by 0 bases and 0 bases, with 6 bases remaining between them. Germline loops: CDR1 SGHRS, CDR2 YFSETQ. This CDR3 has 14 residues. The CDR3 loop is CASSLAQLNTEAFF. The CDR3, as DNA: TGCGCCAGCAGCTTGGCCCAGTTGAACACTGAAGCTTTCTTT.

V usage is TRBV9 and J usage is TRBJ2-3; 7 bases are shared with TRBD2. The CDR3 length is 16 residues. The germline V gene encodes CDR1 SGDLS and CDR2 YYNGEE. With V trimmed by 0 bases and J by 1 base, 5 bases remained unmatched. The CDR3 reads CASSVDISGGTDTQYF. CDR3 DNA: TGTGCCAGCAGCGTAGATATCAGCGGGGGCACAGATACGCAGTATTTT.

The CDR3 sequence: CASSPRTQYF. In DNA form, the CDR3 reads TGCGCCAGCAGCCCCCGGACCCAGTACTTC. This chain connects TRBV4-3 to TRBJ2-5; no definite D call. Germline CDR1 is LGHNA and CDR2 is YSLEER. V dropped 4 bases and J dropped 7 bases, with 4 bases sitting between them. The CDR3 length is 10 residues.

The J gene is TRBJ2-3, the V gene TRBV11-2, with 11 bases matching TRBD2. The germline V gene encodes CDR1 SGHAT and CDR2 FQNNGV. With V trimmed by 4 bases and J by 2 bases, 8 bases remained unmatched. CDR3 length: 17 residues. The DNA of the CDR3 is TGTGCCAGCAGCTCCCACCTAGCGGGGGGCTTCACAGATACGCAGTATTTT. This encodes CASSSHLAGGFTDTQYF.

The chain recombines TRBV2 with TRBJ2-3, with TRBD1 identical over 10 bases. The CDR3 runs to 18 residues. V lost 7 bases, J lost 1 base, and 14 bases stayed unmatched. In germline, CDR1 is SNHLY, CDR2 FYNNEI. DNA for the CDR3: TGTGCCAGCACCGGACTTCGGACAGGGGGGGCTGGCACAGATACGCAGTATTTT. This gives the protein CASTGLRTGGAGTDTQYF. Full variable domain (missing parts from reference TRBV2 and TRBJ2-3): EPEVTQTPSHQVTQMGQEVILRCVPISNHLYFYWYRQILGQKVEFLVSFYNNEISEKSEIFDDQFSVERPDGSNFTLKIRSTKLEDSAMYFCASTGLRTGGAGTDTQYFGPGTRLTVL.

This clone has only a few counts. The chain employs TRBV6-6 and TRBJ2-1; no clear D. V lost 5 bases and J lost 2, with 4 bases in between. The CDR3 consists of 12 residues. The germline gives CDR1 MNHNY, CDR2 SVGAGI (reference sequence). CDR3 sequence: CASSPTYNEQFF. As DNA, the CDR3 is TGTGCCAGCAGTCCAACCTACAATGAGCAGTTCTTC.

The chain recombines TRBV9 with TRBJ2-2, with TRBD2 matching 8 bases. CDR1 is SGDLS, CDR2 YYNGEE, per germline. CDR3 size: 18 residues. The V gene end was trimmed by 0 bases and the J gene end by 0 bases; junction bases not matched to a gene: 7. The chain's CDR3 is CASSVGPGGPANTGELFF. The CDR3 coding sequence is TGTGCCAGCAGCGTAGGTCCGGGGGGGCCGGCGAACACCGGGGAGCTGTTTTTT.

The V and J genes are TRBV9 and TRBJ1-3, with D unresolved. Deletions cut 3 bases from V and 0 bases from J, with 7 bases between. CDR1 is SGDLS, CDR2 YYNGEE, per germline. CDR3 size: 14 residues. This CDR3 reads CASSGGRSGNTIYF. In DNA form, the CDR3 reads TGTGCCAGCAGCGGAGGTCGCTCTGGAAACACCATATATTTT.

This clone was detected only once. The chain couples TRBV5-4 to TRBJ2-7; TRBD2 agrees at 7 bases. The V segment lost 4 bases and the J segment 2 bases; nucleotides outside the gene matches: 3. The CDR3 totals 13 residues. CDR1 is SGHNT and CDR2 is YYREEE in the germline V gene (reference sequence). CDR3 residues: CASSNGLAYEQYF. The CDR3 DNA sequence: TGTGCCAGCAGCAATGGACTAGCCTACGAGCAGTACTTC.

The chain links TRBV27 to TRBJ2-2, with 8 bases aligning to TRBD1. Germline V gene lookup returns CDR1 MNHEY and CDR2 SMNVEV (reference sequence). The junction had 5 bases not matched to a gene; V was cut back by 8 bases and J by 3 bases. There are 14 residues in the CDR3. The CDR3: CASGDRGYTGELFF. The CDR3 coding sequence is TGTGCCAGCGGTGACAGGGGTTACACCGGGGAGCTGTTTTTT.